This T cell receptor beta chain was identified in a study of PD-1 blockade in classical Hodgkin lymphoma. On the study more broadly: Nivolumab dosed at 3 mg/kg went to patients intravenously every 2 weeks.

Relapse was seen in all patients after autologous stem cell transplantation, and brentuximab vedotin exposure was variable. Measured with immunoSEQ multiplex PCR; TCRdb has only the in-frame clones, and not every one. The data hold about 97,000 clones, with over 80% observed a single time. On this clone: What it binds is unknown.

CDR3 size: 13 residues. Trimming cost V 2 bases and J 9 bases, with 10 bases left between them. Looked up from germline, CDR1 is SNHLY and CDR2 is FYNNEI. Study-wide results and caveats: Reasons behind the repertoire differences stay unclear, perhaps disease activity or earlier therapy. The CD4+ diversity rise by C4D1 was clearest in complete responders. Newly diagnosed patients reportedly trailed healthy donors in baseline TCR diversity.

The chain links TRBV2 to TRBJ2-2; tentative D call: TRBD2 (6 bases). The source was peripheral blood mononuclear cells (PBMCs), collected at baseline. The origin of this receptor is a human donor with classical Hodgkin lymphoma. CDR3 DNA: TGTGCCAGCAGTGAACTAGCGTTGCGGGAGCTGTTTTTT. This gives the protein CASSELALRELFF.